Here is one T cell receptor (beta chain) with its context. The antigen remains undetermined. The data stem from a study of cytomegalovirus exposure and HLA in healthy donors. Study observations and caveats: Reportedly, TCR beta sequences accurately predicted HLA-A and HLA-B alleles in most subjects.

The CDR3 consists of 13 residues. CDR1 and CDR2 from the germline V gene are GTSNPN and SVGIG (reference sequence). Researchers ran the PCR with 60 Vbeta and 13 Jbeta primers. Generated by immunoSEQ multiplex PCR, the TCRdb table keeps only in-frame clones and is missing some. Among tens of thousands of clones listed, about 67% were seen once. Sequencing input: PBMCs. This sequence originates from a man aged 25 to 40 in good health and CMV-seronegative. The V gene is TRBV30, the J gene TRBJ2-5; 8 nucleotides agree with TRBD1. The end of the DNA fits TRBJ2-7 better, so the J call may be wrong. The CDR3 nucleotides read TGTGCCTGGAGTCCCCGGGACAGGTACGAGCAGTACTTC. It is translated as CAWSPRDRYEQYF.